This passage covers 16 T cell receptor beta chains from one sample sequenced in a study of T cells expressing NK-cell markers. TCRdb re-called the 5' RACE reads; every CDR3 protein appears as one record, without DNA. This sample's table reports approximately 460,000 distinct CDR3 sequences. Input material: blood T cells: a sorted CD56 or NKG2C T cell subset, CD4+ or CD8+ T cells, or bulk PBMC T cells (not recorded which). The source is a woman between 18 and 70 years old in good health.

V and J are TRBV7-2 and TRBJ2-3; TCRdb gives TRBD2 as the D gene, but with no DNA this cannot be confirmed. The germline gives CDR1 SGHTA, CDR2 FQGNSA. The CDR3 covers 16 residues. The CDR3 loop reads CASSLGGGRTSDTQYF. Full variable domain (remainder filled in from reference TRBV7-2 and TRBJ2-3): GAGVSQSPSNKVTEKGKDVELRCDPISGHTALYWYRQSLGQGLEFLIYFQGNSAPDKSGLPSDRFSAERTGGSVSTLTIQRTQQEDSAVYLCASSLGGGRTSDTQYFGPGTRLTVL.

The rearrangement joins TRBV27 to TRBJ2-7; TCRdb reports TRBD1, a call that lacks DNA to check it against. The CDR3 is 12 amino acids. CDR1 is MNHEY and CDR2 is SMNVEV in the germline V gene (reference sequence). The CDR3 loop is CASSSFPGEQYF.

The chain is built from TRBV6-1 and TRBJ1-2. The CDR3 has 13 amino acids. Per germline, CDR1 MNHNS and CDR2 SASEGT. This chain's CDR3 is CASSRVGNYGYTF.

The V and J genes are TRBV7-8 and TRBJ1-3; the D call from TCRdb, TRBD1, cannot be confirmed without DNA. This CDR3 is built from 16 residues. CDR1 and CDR2 (germline): SGHVS, FQNEAQ. The chain's CDR3 is CASSSRTGGTGNTIYF.

The V call is TRBV11-2, the J call TRBJ2-1; the TCRdb D gene call, TRBD2, has no DNA to confirm it. The germline V gene has CDR1 SGHAT and CDR2 FQNNGV. The length of the CDR3 is 16 residues. The CDR3 sequence: CASSSLVAGPSDEQFF.

This chain links TRBV27 with TRBJ2-1; the TCRdb D gene call, TRBD1, has no DNA to confirm it. Germline lookup yields CDR1 MNHEY and CDR2 SMNVEV (reference sequence). The CDR3 contains 13 residues. The CDR3 sequence is CASGWGPYNEQFF.

The V gene is TRBV5-1, the J gene TRBJ2-1. Germline lookup yields CDR1 SGHRS and CDR2 YFSETQ. The CDR3 covers 12 residues. The chain's CDR3 is CASSLGSHEQFF.

The J gene is TRBJ1-5, the V gene TRBV12-3 or TRBV12-4; TCRdb calls TRBD1, which cannot be checked without DNA. The CDR3 consists of 14 residues. The chain's CDR3 is CASSPDRAHQPQHF.

This chain connects TRBV18 to TRBJ2-5. Germline CDR1 reads KGHSH; CDR2 reads LQKENI. CDR3 length equals 13 residues. This CDR3 is CASSPGIQETQYF.

The chain is built from TRBV20-1 and TRBJ2-1. Germline loops: CDR1 DFQATT, CDR2 SNEGSKA (reference sequence). This CDR3 is 12 amino acids long. The CDR3 region is CSASDGYNEQFF.

This chain links TRBV5-1 with TRBJ1-2. CDR3 length: 15 residues. In germline, CDR1 is SGHRS, CDR2 YFSETQ. The CDR3 sequence is CASSLGPAEGYGYTF.

The chain is built from TRBV29-1 and TRBJ1-1. The CDR3 totals 12 residues. Germline V gene sequence: CDR1 SQVTM, CDR2 ANQGSEA. CDR3 sequence reads: CSVGGLNTEAFF.

This chain joins TRBV19 and TRBJ2-1; TCRdb designates TRBD2, a call that cannot be tested without DNA. The CDR3 is 15 residues long. Per the germline V gene, CDR1 is LNHDA and CDR2 is SQIVND (reference sequence). The CDR3 spells CASSNGRVGENEQFF.

V is TRBV24-1 and J is TRBJ1-3. Germline lookup yields CDR1 KGHDR and CDR2 SFDVKD. The CDR3 has 15 residues. CDR3 sequence: CATSGGPARGNTIYF.

The V gene is TRBV29-1, the J gene TRBJ2-7; lacking DNA, the TRBD1 call made by TCRdb goes unchecked. Germline lookup yields CDR1 SQVTM and CDR2 ANQGSEA. The CDR3 is made up of 13 amino acids. The CDR3 sequence is CSVEGGSAYEQYF.

The gene calls are TRBV6-1 and TRBJ2-1; TCRdb calls TRBD2, which cannot be checked without DNA. There are 16 residues in the CDR3. CDR1 is MNHNS and CDR2 is SASEGT in the germline V gene. The CDR3 sequence is CANFETSGRVMHEQFF.